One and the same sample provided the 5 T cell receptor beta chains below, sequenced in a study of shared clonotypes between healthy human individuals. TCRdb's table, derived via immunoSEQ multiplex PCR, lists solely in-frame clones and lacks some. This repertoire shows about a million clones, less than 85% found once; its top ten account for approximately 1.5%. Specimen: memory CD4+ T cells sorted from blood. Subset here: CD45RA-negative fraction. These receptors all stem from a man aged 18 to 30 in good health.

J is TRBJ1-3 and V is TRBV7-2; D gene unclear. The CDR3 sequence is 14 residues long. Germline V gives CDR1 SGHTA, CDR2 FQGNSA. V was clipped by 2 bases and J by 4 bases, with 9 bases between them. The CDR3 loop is CASSLQYLGNTIYF. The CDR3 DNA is TGTGCCAGCAGCTTACAGTACCTAGGAAACACCATATATTTT.

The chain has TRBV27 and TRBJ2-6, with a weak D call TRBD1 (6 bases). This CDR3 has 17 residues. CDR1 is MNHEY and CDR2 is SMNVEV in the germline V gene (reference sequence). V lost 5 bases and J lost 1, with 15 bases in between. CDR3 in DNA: TGTGCCAGCAGTGACGGACAGTTCAAATCTGGGGCCAACGTCCTGACTTTC. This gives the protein CASSDGQFKSGANVLTF.

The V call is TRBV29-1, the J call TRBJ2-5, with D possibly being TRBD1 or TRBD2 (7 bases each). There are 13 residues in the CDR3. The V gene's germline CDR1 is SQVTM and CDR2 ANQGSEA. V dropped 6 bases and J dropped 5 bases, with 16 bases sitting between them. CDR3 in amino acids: CSVPGQGGETQYF. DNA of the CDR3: TGCAGCGTCCCGGGCCAGGGGGGGGAGACCCAGTACTTC. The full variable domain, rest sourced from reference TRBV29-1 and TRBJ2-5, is SAVISQKPSRDICQRGTSLTIQCQVDSQVTMMFWYRQQPGQSLTLIATANQGSEATYESGFVIDKFPISRPNLTFSTLTVSNMSPEDSSIYLCSVPGQGGETQYFGPGTRLLVL.

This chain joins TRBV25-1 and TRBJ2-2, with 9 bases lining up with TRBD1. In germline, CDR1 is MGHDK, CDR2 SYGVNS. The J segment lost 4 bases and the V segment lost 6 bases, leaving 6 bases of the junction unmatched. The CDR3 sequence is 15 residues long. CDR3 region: CASRTGQGFTGELFF. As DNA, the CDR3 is TGTGCCAGCAGGACGGGACAGGGCTTCACCGGGGAGCTGTTTTTT. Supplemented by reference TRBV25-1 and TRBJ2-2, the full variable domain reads EADIYQTPRYLVIGTGKKITLECSQTMGHDKMYWYQQDPGMELHLIHYSYGVNSTEKGDLSSESTVSRIRTEHFPLTLESARPSHTSQYLCASRTGQGFTGELFFGEGSRLTVL.

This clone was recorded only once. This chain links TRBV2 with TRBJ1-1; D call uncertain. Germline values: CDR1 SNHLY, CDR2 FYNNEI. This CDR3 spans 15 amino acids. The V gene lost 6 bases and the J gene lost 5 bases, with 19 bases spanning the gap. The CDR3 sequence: CASSREGSGRTEAFF. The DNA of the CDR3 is TGTGCCAGCAGCCGCGAAGGGTCAGGCAGAACTGAAGCTTTCTTT.